A selection of T cell receptor beta chains follows, all from one sample in a study of T-cell reconstitution after alpha-beta-depleted transplantation in children. TCRdb used MiXCR to reprocess the PCR reads, holding one entry per CDR3 protein. Among a few hundred thousand distinct CDR3 sequences listed, about 40% were seen once. The material was PBMCs, obtained before TCRalphabeta/CD19-depleted stem cell transplant. Receptor source: a girl aged 2 to 10 with aplastic anemia, due to receive a stem cell transplant. CDR3s include the opening cysteine and the closing phenylalanine or tryptophan. The order of the fields is V gene, clone size, J gene, D gene, CDR3 protein, CDR3 DNA. A D gene is named only where the DNA matches it firmly. The size entry is marked missing in some rows and otherwise reads once, few, many or a size class.

v_call: TRBV20-1; clone_size: many; j_call: TRBJ2-5; d_call: NA; cdr3_aa: CSARETQYF; cdr3_nt: TGCAGTGCTAGAGAGACCCAGTACTTC
v_call: TRBV6-1; clone_size: NA; j_call: TRBJ1-2; d_call: NA; cdr3_aa: CASSTLPGPLEDGYTF; cdr3_nt: TGTGCCAGCAGTACATTACCCGGTCCCCTCGAAGATGGCTACACCTTC
v_call: TRBV6-1; clone_size: NA; j_call: TRBJ1-2; d_call: NA; cdr3_aa: CASSSYDNRFYGYTF; cdr3_nt: TGTGCCAGCTCAAGTTACGATAACCGATTCTATGGCTACACCTTC
v_call: TRBV7-2; clone_size: NA; j_call: TRBJ1-2; d_call: NA; cdr3_aa: CASSLGAGFYGYTF; cdr3_nt: TGTGCCAGCAGCTTAGGGGCAGGATTCTATGGCTACACCTTC
v_call: TRBV7-2; clone_size: NA; j_call: TRBJ2-3; d_call: NA; cdr3_aa: CASSLVAHRTDTQYF; cdr3_nt: TGTGCCAGCAGCTTAGTGGCACATAGAACAGATACGCAGTATTTT
v_call: TRBV7-8; clone_size: few; j_call: TRBJ1-5; d_call: NA; cdr3_aa: CASSLAHDGNSNQPQHF; cdr3_nt: TGTGCCAGCAGCTTAGCGCACGACGGCAATAGCAATCAGCCCCAGCATTTT
v_call: TRBV6-1; clone_size: NA; j_call: TRBJ2-3; d_call: NA; cdr3_aa: CASSEGRATAQYF; cdr3_nt: TGTGCCAGCAGCGAAGGCAGGGCGACCGCGCAGTATTTT
v_call: TRBV6-5; clone_size: NA; j_call: TRBJ1-1; d_call: NA; cdr3_aa: CASSYPGAETEAFF; cdr3_nt: TGTGCCAGCAGTTACCCGGGGGCGGAGACTGAAGCTTTCTTT
v_call: TRBV20-1; clone_size: NA; j_call: TRBJ1-1; d_call: NA; cdr3_aa: CSARDRSVNTEAFF; cdr3_nt: TGCAGTGCTAGAGATCGTTCAGTGAACACTGAAGCTTTCTTT
v_call: TRBV2; clone_size: once; j_call: TRBJ2-6; d_call: NA; cdr3_aa: CASSEALVVVNVLTF; cdr3_nt: TGTGCCAGCAGTGAAGCGCTTGTTGTGGTCAACGTCCTGACTTTC
v_call: TRBV20-1; clone_size: NA; j_call: TRBJ2-7; d_call: NA; cdr3_aa: CSPRSGPISSYEQYF; cdr3_nt: TGCAGCCCAAGGTCAGGGCCGATTAGCTCCTACGAGCAGTACTTC
v_call: TRBV3-1; clone_size: NA; j_call: TRBJ2-3; d_call: TRBD1; cdr3_aa: CASSSRGQSSDTQYF; cdr3_nt: TGTGCCAGCTCCTCCAGGGGGCAGAGTTCAGATACGCAGTATTTT
v_call: TRBV12-3/TRBV12-4; clone_size: NA; j_call: TRBJ1-4; d_call: NA; cdr3_aa: CASSLWGQDEKLFF; cdr3_nt: TGTGCCAGCAGTTTGTGGGGGCAGGATGAAAAACTGTTTTTT
v_call: TRBV10-2; clone_size: few; j_call: TRBJ2-7; d_call: NA; cdr3_aa: CASRSPNYEQYF; cdr3_nt: TGCGCCAGCAGGAGCCCTAACTACGAGCAGTACTTC
v_call: TRBV5-1; clone_size: NA; j_call: TRBJ2-7; d_call: NA; cdr3_aa: CASSLFSGPDEQYF; cdr3_nt: TGCGCCAGCAGCTTGTTTTCCGGGCCCGACGAGCAGTACTTC
v_call: TRBV6-5; clone_size: NA; j_call: TRBJ2-2; d_call: NA; cdr3_aa: CASSFGGPNTGELFF; cdr3_nt: TGTGCCAGCAGTTTTGGGGGGCCGAACACCGGGGAGCTGTTTTTT
v_call: TRBV6-1; clone_size: NA; j_call: TRBJ1-6; d_call: NA; cdr3_aa: CASRDRSLGSYNSPLHF; cdr3_nt: TGTGCCAGCAGGGACCGTTCCTTGGGCTCCTATAATTCACCCCTCCACTTT
v_call: TRBV20-1; clone_size: NA; j_call: TRBJ2-7; d_call: TRBD1; cdr3_aa: CSARDGTGRNEQYF; cdr3_nt: TGCAGTGCTAGAGACGGGACAGGGAGGAACGAGCAGTACTTC
v_call: TRBV20-1; clone_size: NA; j_call: TRBJ1-5; d_call: TRBD1; cdr3_aa: CSATRTGRDQPQHF; cdr3_nt: TGCAGTGCCACAAGGACAGGACGGGATCAGCCCCAGCATTTT
v_call: TRBV5-1; clone_size: few; j_call: TRBJ2-1; d_call: NA; cdr3_aa: CASSQGRGYNEQFF; cdr3_nt: TGCGCCAGCAGCCAAGGACGGGGGTACAATGAGCAGTTCTTC
v_call: TRBV20-1; clone_size: NA; j_call: TRBJ2-7; d_call: NA; cdr3_aa: CSAREGPSSYEQYF; cdr3_nt: TGCAGTGCACGAGAGGGGCCGAGCTCCTACGAGCAGTACTTC
v_call: TRBV6-2/TRBV6-3; clone_size: NA; j_call: TRBJ2-1; d_call: NA; cdr3_aa: CASSYSVGFYNEQFF; cdr3_nt: TGTGCCAGCAGTTACTCGGTGGGTTTTTACAATGAGCAGTTCTTC
v_call: TRBV6-1; clone_size: NA; j_call: TRBJ2-3; d_call: TRBD2; cdr3_aa: CASSVELAGVGTQYF; cdr3_nt: TGTGCCAGCAGTGTCGAGCTAGCGGGAGTAGGGACGCAGTATTTT
v_call: TRBV20-1; clone_size: NA; j_call: TRBJ1-2; d_call: NA; cdr3_aa: CSVPVRGSNYGYTF; cdr3_nt: TGCAGTGTTCCTGTTAGGGGATCTAACTATGGCTACACCTTC
v_call: TRBV5-1; clone_size: NA; j_call: TRBJ2-7; d_call: NA; cdr3_aa: CASSSSGAPSYEQYF; cdr3_nt: TGCGCCAGCAGCTCCTCAGGAGCCCCATCCTACGAGCAGTACTTC
v_call: TRBV19; clone_size: NA; j_call: TRBJ1-4; d_call: TRBD1; cdr3_aa: CASSMGQLNEKLFF; cdr3_nt: TGTGCCAGTAGTATGGGACAGCTGAATGAAAAACTGTTTTTT
v_call: TRBV5-1; clone_size: NA; j_call: TRBJ2-1; d_call: NA; cdr3_aa: CASSRRGTRDEQFF; cdr3_nt: TGCGCCAGCAGCCGCAGGGGAACGCGGGATGAGCAGTTCTTC
v_call: TRBV12-3/TRBV12-4; clone_size: many; j_call: TRBJ2-1; d_call: NA; cdr3_aa: CASSPMRVNEQFF; cdr3_nt: TGTGCCAGCAGTCCCATGCGGGTCAATGAGCAGTTCTTC
v_call: TRBV11-2; clone_size: many; j_call: TRBJ2-4; d_call: NA; cdr3_aa: CASSLGRGYDQYF; cdr3_nt: TGTGCCAGCAGCCTAGGTCGAGGGTATGATCAGTACTTC
v_call: TRBV18; clone_size: NA; j_call: TRBJ2-1; d_call: NA; cdr3_aa: CASSPPGELGNNEQFF; cdr3_nt: TGTGCCAGCTCACCACCAGGGGAGTTGGGAAACAATGAGCAGTTCTTC
v_call: TRBV5-1; clone_size: few; j_call: TRBJ1-2; d_call: TRBD1; cdr3_aa: CASSVNRGQGYTF; cdr3_nt: TGCGCCAGCAGCGTAAACAGGGGGCAAGGCTACACCTTC
v_call: TRBV2; clone_size: NA; j_call: TRBJ2-7; d_call: TRBD2; cdr3_aa: CASSEVGGGSYEQYF; cdr3_nt: TGTGCCAGCAGTGAAGTGGGGGGGGGATCCTACGAGCAGTACTTC
v_call: TRBV4-1; clone_size: NA; j_call: TRBJ2-5; d_call: NA; cdr3_aa: CASSLTAGETQYF; cdr3_nt: TGCGCCAGCAGCCTGACGGCCGGGGAGACCCAGTACTTC
v_call: TRBV11-1; clone_size: few; j_call: TRBJ2-3; d_call: TRBD1; cdr3_aa: CASSLRTGGFLVKDTQYF; cdr3_nt: TGTGCCAGCAGCTTGAGGACAGGGGGATTTCTAGTGAAAGATACGCAGTATTTT
v_call: TRBV20-1; clone_size: NA; j_call: TRBJ2-1; d_call: NA; cdr3_aa: CSARDLATLYNELFF; cdr3_nt: TGCAGTGCTAGAGATCTTGCGACCCTATACAATGAGCTGTTCTTC
v_call: TRBV5-1; clone_size: NA; j_call: TRBJ2-5; d_call: NA; cdr3_aa: CASSFYGGDQETQYF; cdr3_nt: TGCGCCAGCAGTTTTTACGGGGGTGATCAAGAGACCCAGTACTTC
v_call: TRBV5-6; clone_size: many; j_call: TRBJ1-1; d_call: TRBD1; cdr3_aa: CASSGPGTGGPEAFF; cdr3_nt: TGTGCCAGCAGCGGACCCGGGACAGGGGGTCCTGAAGCTTTCTTT
v_call: TRBV6-5; clone_size: NA; j_call: TRBJ2-2; d_call: NA; cdr3_aa: CASSYHDSANTGELFF; cdr3_nt: TGTGCCAGCAGTTACCACGACAGCGCGAACACCGGGGAGCTGTTTTTT
v_call: TRBV20-1; clone_size: many; j_call: TRBJ2-1; d_call: NA; cdr3_aa: CSALWALSDEQFF; cdr3_nt: TGCAGTGCCCTTTGGGCCCTTAGTGATGAGCAGTTCTTC
v_call: TRBV5-8; clone_size: NA; j_call: TRBJ1-5; d_call: NA; cdr3_aa: CASSSPRDYFSNQPQHF; cdr3_nt: TGTGCCAGCAGCTCACCCAGGGATTACTTTAGCAATCAGCCCCAGCATTTT
v_call: TRBV5-1; clone_size: once; j_call: TRBJ2-7; d_call: NA; cdr3_aa: CASSVRDLYEQYF; cdr3_nt: TGCGCCAGCAGCGTCCGGGACCTCTACGAGCAGTACTTC
v_call: TRBV12-3/TRBV12-4; clone_size: NA; j_call: TRBJ2-3; d_call: TRBD2; cdr3_aa: CASSPLRLAGGTDTQYF; cdr3_nt: TGTGCCAGCAGCCCTCTGAGACTAGCGGGAGGCACAGATACGCAGTATTTT
v_call: TRBV2; clone_size: NA; j_call: TRBJ2-1; d_call: TRBD1; cdr3_aa: CASGGTGNNEQFF; cdr3_nt: TGTGCCAGCGGGGGGACAGGGAACAATGAGCAGTTCTTC
v_call: TRBV6-6; clone_size: few; j_call: TRBJ1-2; d_call: NA; cdr3_aa: CASGLGGRSAYTF; cdr3_nt: TGTGCCAGCGGTTTAGGGGGAAGAAGCGCCTACACCTTC
v_call: TRBV7-7; clone_size: NA; j_call: TRBJ2-1; d_call: NA; cdr3_aa: CAVDKLFNEQFF; cdr3_nt: TGTGCCGTTGATAAGTTATTCAATGAGCAGTTCTTC
v_call: TRBV6-4; clone_size: NA; j_call: TRBJ2-3; d_call: NA; cdr3_aa: CASSPGGVGTQYF; cdr3_nt: TGTGCCAGCAGCCCTGGAGGGGTGGGTACGCAGTATTTT
v_call: TRBV6-1; clone_size: NA; j_call: TRBJ2-3; d_call: NA; cdr3_aa: CASSEEGVVTDTQYF; cdr3_nt: TGTGCCAGCAGTGAAGAGGGAGTAGTCACAGATACGCAGTATTTT
v_call: TRBV30; clone_size: NA; j_call: TRBJ2-1; d_call: TRBD2; cdr3_aa: CAWSVSGTTTFF; cdr3_nt: TGTGCCTGGAGTGTATCTGGGACTACCACGTTCTTC
v_call: TRBV6-2/TRBV6-3; clone_size: few; j_call: TRBJ2-2; d_call: TRBD2; cdr3_aa: CASSYSLRREYTGELFF; cdr3_nt: TGTGCCAGCAGTTACTCACTACGGCGGGAGTACACCGGGGAGCTGTTTTTT
v_call: TRBV5-1; clone_size: NA; j_call: TRBJ1-2; d_call: TRBD1; cdr3_aa: CASSFVGGGAGNYGYTF; cdr3_nt: TGCGCCAGCAGCTTCGTCGGAGGGGGCGCGGGGAACTATGGCTACACCTTC
v_call: TRBV28; clone_size: NA; j_call: TRBJ2-7; d_call: TRBD2; cdr3_aa: CASSSPGGLEQYF; cdr3_nt: TGTGCCAGCAGTTCTCCGGGGGGGCTCGAGCAGTACTTC
v_call: TRBV20-1; clone_size: many; j_call: TRBJ2-5; d_call: NA; cdr3_aa: CSARDQEGWETQYF; cdr3_nt: TGCAGTGCTAGAGATCAGGAGGGGTGGGAGACCCAGTACTTC
v_call: TRBV6-1; clone_size: once; j_call: TRBJ2-3; d_call: NA; cdr3_aa: CASSEDFTSTDTQYF; cdr3_nt: TGTGCCAGCAGTGAGGATTTTACTAGCACAGATACGCAGTATTTT